Listed below are T cell receptor beta chains from one sample, sequenced in a study of siplizumab effects on memory and regulatory T cells. Profiling relied on immunoSEQ multiplex PCR, and the TCRdb table lists in-frame clones only, not all of them. This sample has approximately 100,000 clones, with approximately 91% found just once. Sequencing was done on a sample of CD4+ T cells sorted from blood. Receptors were obtained from a human donor in good health. Some clones in this sample may be carry-over from other donors' samples. CDR3s include the opening cysteine and the closing phenylalanine or tryptophan. Fields, in order: J gene, clone size, D gene, V gene, CDR3 protein, CDR3 DNA. A D gene is named only where the DNA matches it firmly. Not all rows give a size; the values are once, few, many and, for expanded clones, a class.

J: TRBJ1-2; size: NA; D: NA; V: TRBV2; CDR3: CASSMGVRAVGYGYTF; DNA: TGTGCCAGCAGTATGGGCGTCAGGGCTGTGGGGTATGGCTACACCTTC
J: TRBJ2-5; size: NA; D: NA; V: TRBV2; CDR3: CASRGGTVGTQYF; DNA: TGTGCTTCGAGAGGGGGGACAGTCGGGACCCAGTACTTC
J: TRBJ1-1; size: NA; D: NA; V: TRBV9; CDR3: CASSVDRLNTEAFF; DNA: TGTGCCAGCAGCGTAGACAGACTTAACACTGAAGCTTTCTTT
J: TRBJ2-2; size: NA; D: NA; V: TRBV4-1; CDR3: CASSRGIWTPTGELFF; DNA: TGCGCCAGCAGCCGAGGAATTTGGACGCCGACCGGGGAGCTGTTTTTT
J: TRBJ2-1; size: few; D: TRBD2; V: TRBV2; CDR3: CASRVAGGPYNEQFF; DNA: TGTGCCAGCAGAGTAGCGGGAGGGCCCTACAATGAGCAGTTCTTC
J: TRBJ1-1; size: once; D: TRBD1; V: TRBV10-1; CDR3: CASSEGTGMNTEAFF; DNA: TGCGCCAGCAGTGAGGGGACAGGGATGAACACTGAAGCTTTCTTT
J: TRBJ2-7; size: NA; D: NA; V: TRBV29-1; CDR3: CSVQTLATGDEQYF; DNA: TGCAGCGTACAAACTCTAGCGACCGGCGACGAGCAGTACTTC
J: TRBJ2-7; size: NA; D: NA; V: TRBV5-6; CDR3: CASSYGGNYEQYF; DNA: TGTGCCAGCAGCTACGGCGGAAACTACGAGCAGTACTTC
J: TRBJ2-5; size: NA; D: NA; V: TRBV18; CDR3: CASSPQGETQYF; DNA: TGTGCCAGCTCACCACAGGGAGAGACCCAGTACTTC
J: TRBJ2-2; size: NA; D: TRBD1; V: TRBV7-2; CDR3: CASSPVRSRDREPGELFF; DNA: TGTGCCAGCAGCCCTGTTCGGAGCCGGGACAGAGAACCCGGGGAGCTGTTTTTT
J: TRBJ2-7; size: once; D: TRBD1; V: TRBV29-1; CDR3: CSASTGGSYEQYF; DNA: TGCAGCGCTTCGACAGGGGGCTCCTACGAGCAGTACTTC
J: TRBJ2-1; size: NA; D: NA; V: TRBV2; CDR3: CASSARYNEQFF; DNA: TGTGCCAGCAGTGCCCGGTACAATGAGCAGTTCTTC